What follows describes a single T cell receptor beta chain. Antigen: not known. Distinct nucleotide sequences in the sample also encode this CDR3. The data were obtained in a study of cytomegalovirus exposure and HLA in healthy donors. Study results and caveats: The authors confirmed in vitro that three CMV-associated chains were specific for CMV antigens.

Trimming took off 3 bases at V and 0 bases at J, with 9 bases between the two ends. CDR1 is LNHDA and CDR2 is SQIVND in the germline V gene (reference sequence). There are 15 residues in the CDR3. Generated by immunoSEQ multiplex PCR, the TCRdb table keeps only in-frame clones and is missing some. Found here are 100,000 to 150,000 clones, approximately 89% of them singletons; the top ten hold 1.5% to 2%. What was sequenced was PBMCs. The source is a man between 18 and 29 years old in good health and CMV-seronegative. J is TRBJ1-5 and V is TRBV19; no definite D call. The CDR3 bases are TGTGCCAGTAGTATCGCCAGAAATAGCAATCAGCCCCAGCATTTT. Translating it yields CASSIARNSNQPQHF.